This note documents a single T cell receptor (beta chain) sequence. This specimen comes from a study of cytomegalovirus exposure and HLA in healthy donors. Whole-study context: Genotyping of some 400 donors showed that about 79% belonged to the Caucasian-associated ancestry cluster.

The PCR ran on 60 Vbeta and 13 Jbeta primers. The repertoire was sequenced with immunoSEQ multiplex PCR; TCRdb's copy has only in-frame clones and lacks some. The table includes some 120,000 clones, around four fifths detected once. This clonotype was sampled from a woman in her thirties or forties in good health and CMV-seropositive. The sequenced material came from PBMCs.

CDR3 amino acids: CASSSLRGTGEDYEQYF. In DNA, the CDR3 is TGTGCCAGCAGCTCCTTACGAGGGACAGGGGAAGACTACGAGCAGTACTTC. This chain links TRBV7-9 with TRBJ2-7; 10 nucleotides line up with TRBD1. The CDR3 totals 17 residues. Looked up from germline, CDR1 is SEHNR and CDR2 is FQNEAQ (reference sequence). V lost 4 bases to trimming and J lost 3 bases; unmatched junction nucleotides: 12.